This TCR beta chain was profiled in a study of regulatory T cells in long-lasting Graves disease. This clonotype was observed a handful of times. The TCR beta library used iRepertoire HTBI primers with Arm-PCR amplification of CDR3. TCRdb reprocessed the multiplex PCR reads with MiXCR, giving one entry per CDR3 protein. The sample includes some 560,000 distinct CDR3 sequences, 15% to 20% of them seen just once. Trimming left V 4 bases short and J 2 bases short, with 20 bases between. Germline V gives CDR1 SQVTM, CDR2 ANQGSEA. The CDR3 has 16 amino acids. Noted time point: newly diagnosed GD, antithyroid drugs for less than 3 months. After RNA was extracted from PBMCs, the TCR library was made from it. These data were also reused for a study on T cells in Graves' hyperthyroidism and ophthalmopathy.

Sequences were derived from peripheral blood mononuclear cells (PBMCs), sampled at new diagnosis, from a patient treated with antithyroid drugs. The rearrangement uses TRBV29-1 and TRBJ1-1; maybe TRBD1 (6 bases). The source of this sequence is a woman aged 35-65 years with Graves disease. Here the CDR3 DNA reads TGCAGCGTTGCAGGGGTACCAGGGACGGGTAACACTGAAGCTTTCTTT. Protein product: CSVAGVPGTGNTEAFF.